One sample yielded the 7 T cell receptor beta chains listed below, sequenced in a study of T cells in Graves' hyperthyroidism and ophthalmopathy. Authors of the study amplified TCR beta CDR3 regions from RNA transcripts. With the HTBI primer set, the TCR CDR3 went through a first round of RT-PCR. TCRdb re-called the multiplex PCR reads with MiXCR, one entry per CDR3 protein. The sample yields over 250,000 distinct CDR3 sequences, approximately 20% seen once. Sequenced: blood. These receptors all come from a man in his thirties or forties with Graves' ophthalmopathy.

This clonotype was recorded at least ten times. This rearrangement joins TRBV20-1 to TRBJ2-1, with D hard to call. This CDR3 region has 12 residues. The V end lost 7 bases, the J end lost 7 bases, and 14 bases lay between the germline ends. Germline values: CDR1 DFQATT, CDR2 SNEGSKA (reference sequence). Here the CDR3 DNA reads TGCAGTGTTGAAAGGGCCAGGAATGAGCAGTTCTTC. Residues: CSVERARNEQFF.

The V gene is TRBV12-3 or TRBV12-4, the J gene TRBJ1-1; D is unclear. V dropped 7 bases and J dropped 3 bases, with 6 bases sitting between them. The CDR3 contains 11 residues. CDR3 sequence: CASKRYTEAFF. The CDR3 nucleotides read TGTGCCAGCAAACGGTACACTGAAGCTTTCTTT.

The chain employs TRBV12-3 or TRBV12-4 and TRBJ2-4, with 8 bases fitting TRBD2. V trimming: 3 bases; J trimming: 1 base; junction bases outside the gene matches: 5. The CDR3 length is 16 residues. The CDR3 spells CASSFGGARAKNIQYF. CDR3 sequence (DNA): TGTGCCAGCAGTTTCGGGGGGGCGAGGGCCAAAAACATTCAGTACTTC.

Only a few counts were recorded for this clonotype. This sequence joins TRBV6-1 and TRBJ1-5; D might be TRBD1 (6 bases). This CDR3 has 15 residues. Germline values: CDR1 MNHNS, CDR2 SASEGT. Deletions cut 1 base from V and 5 bases from J, with 12 bases between. CDR3 residues: CASSEGTVGDQPQHF. DNA for the CDR3: TGTGCCAGCAGTGAAGGGACAGTGGGAGATCAGCCCCAGCATTTT.

To note about this clonotype: A much larger clone is a single base away; this may be a read error. V is TRBV5-1 and J is TRBJ1-1; 7 positions agree with TRBD1. Per germline, CDR1 SGHRS and CDR2 YFSETQ. CDR3 length: 14 residues. In DNA, the CDR3 is TGCGCCGGCAGCTTGAGACAGGGCCGGGAGGGAGCTTTCTTT. Protein: CAGSLRQGREGAFF.

The sample holds a few counts of this clonotype. The rearrangement joins TRBV24-1 to TRBJ2-7; possibly TRBD1 for D (5 bases). Deletions cut 4 bases from V and 3 bases from J, with 9 bases between. CDR1 is KGHDR and CDR2 is SFDVKD in the germline V gene. The CDR3 length is 13 residues. Here the CDR3 DNA reads TGTGCCACCAGTGAAGGGGCTCACTACGAGCAGTACTTC. Its protein product is CATSEGAHYEQYF.

V gene TRBV6-5 combines with J gene TRBJ1-2; D not certain. Trimming took off 0 bases at V and 1 base at J, with 18 bases between the two ends. CDR3 length equals 18 residues. Germline CDR1 is MNHEY and CDR2 is SVGAGI. The CDR3 loop is CASSYSSKEASVNYGYTF. Written as DNA, the CDR3 is TGTGCCAGCAGTTACTCGAGTAAAGAGGCCAGCGTTAACTATGGCTACACCTTC.